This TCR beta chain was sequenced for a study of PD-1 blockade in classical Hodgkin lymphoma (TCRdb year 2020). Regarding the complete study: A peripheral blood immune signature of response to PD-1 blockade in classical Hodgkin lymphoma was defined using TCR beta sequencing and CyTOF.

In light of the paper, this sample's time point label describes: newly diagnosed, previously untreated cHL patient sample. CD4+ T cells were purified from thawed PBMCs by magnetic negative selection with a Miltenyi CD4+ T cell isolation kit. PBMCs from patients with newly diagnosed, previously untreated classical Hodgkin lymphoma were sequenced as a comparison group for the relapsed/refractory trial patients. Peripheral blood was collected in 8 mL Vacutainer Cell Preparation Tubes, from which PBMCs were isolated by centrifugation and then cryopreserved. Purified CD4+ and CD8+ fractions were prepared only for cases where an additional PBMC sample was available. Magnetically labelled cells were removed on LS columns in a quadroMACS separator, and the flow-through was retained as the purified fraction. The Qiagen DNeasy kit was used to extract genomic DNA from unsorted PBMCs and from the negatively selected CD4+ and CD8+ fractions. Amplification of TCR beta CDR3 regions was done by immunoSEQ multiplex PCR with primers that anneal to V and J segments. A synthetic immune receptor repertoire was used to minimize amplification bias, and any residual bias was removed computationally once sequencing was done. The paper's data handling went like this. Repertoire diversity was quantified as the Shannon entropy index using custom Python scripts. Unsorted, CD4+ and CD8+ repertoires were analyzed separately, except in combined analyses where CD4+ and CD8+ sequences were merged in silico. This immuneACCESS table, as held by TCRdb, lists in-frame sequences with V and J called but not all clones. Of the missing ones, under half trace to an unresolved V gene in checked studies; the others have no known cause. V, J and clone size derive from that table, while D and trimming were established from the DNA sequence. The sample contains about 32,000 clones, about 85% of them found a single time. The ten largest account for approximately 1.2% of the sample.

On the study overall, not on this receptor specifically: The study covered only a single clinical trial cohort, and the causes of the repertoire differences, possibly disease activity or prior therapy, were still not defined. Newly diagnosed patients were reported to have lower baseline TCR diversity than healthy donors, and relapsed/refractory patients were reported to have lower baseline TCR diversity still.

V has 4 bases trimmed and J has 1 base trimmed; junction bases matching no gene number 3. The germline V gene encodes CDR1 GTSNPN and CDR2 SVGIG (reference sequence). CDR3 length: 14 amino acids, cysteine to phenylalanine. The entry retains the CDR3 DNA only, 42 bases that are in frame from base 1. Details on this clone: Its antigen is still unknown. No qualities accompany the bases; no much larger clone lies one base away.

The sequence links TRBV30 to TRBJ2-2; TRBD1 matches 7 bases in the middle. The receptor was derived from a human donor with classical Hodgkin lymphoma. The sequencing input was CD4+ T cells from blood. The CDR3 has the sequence CAWKGTVNTGELFF. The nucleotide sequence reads TGTGCCTGGAAAGGGACAGTGAACACCGGGGAGCTGTTTTTT. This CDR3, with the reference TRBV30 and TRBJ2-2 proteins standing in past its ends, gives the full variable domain SQTIHQWPATLVQPVGSPLSLECTVEGTSNPNLYWYRQAAGRGLQLLFYSVGIGQISSEVPQNLSASRPQDRQFILSSKKLLLSDSGFYLCAWKGTVNTGELFFGEGSRLTVL.